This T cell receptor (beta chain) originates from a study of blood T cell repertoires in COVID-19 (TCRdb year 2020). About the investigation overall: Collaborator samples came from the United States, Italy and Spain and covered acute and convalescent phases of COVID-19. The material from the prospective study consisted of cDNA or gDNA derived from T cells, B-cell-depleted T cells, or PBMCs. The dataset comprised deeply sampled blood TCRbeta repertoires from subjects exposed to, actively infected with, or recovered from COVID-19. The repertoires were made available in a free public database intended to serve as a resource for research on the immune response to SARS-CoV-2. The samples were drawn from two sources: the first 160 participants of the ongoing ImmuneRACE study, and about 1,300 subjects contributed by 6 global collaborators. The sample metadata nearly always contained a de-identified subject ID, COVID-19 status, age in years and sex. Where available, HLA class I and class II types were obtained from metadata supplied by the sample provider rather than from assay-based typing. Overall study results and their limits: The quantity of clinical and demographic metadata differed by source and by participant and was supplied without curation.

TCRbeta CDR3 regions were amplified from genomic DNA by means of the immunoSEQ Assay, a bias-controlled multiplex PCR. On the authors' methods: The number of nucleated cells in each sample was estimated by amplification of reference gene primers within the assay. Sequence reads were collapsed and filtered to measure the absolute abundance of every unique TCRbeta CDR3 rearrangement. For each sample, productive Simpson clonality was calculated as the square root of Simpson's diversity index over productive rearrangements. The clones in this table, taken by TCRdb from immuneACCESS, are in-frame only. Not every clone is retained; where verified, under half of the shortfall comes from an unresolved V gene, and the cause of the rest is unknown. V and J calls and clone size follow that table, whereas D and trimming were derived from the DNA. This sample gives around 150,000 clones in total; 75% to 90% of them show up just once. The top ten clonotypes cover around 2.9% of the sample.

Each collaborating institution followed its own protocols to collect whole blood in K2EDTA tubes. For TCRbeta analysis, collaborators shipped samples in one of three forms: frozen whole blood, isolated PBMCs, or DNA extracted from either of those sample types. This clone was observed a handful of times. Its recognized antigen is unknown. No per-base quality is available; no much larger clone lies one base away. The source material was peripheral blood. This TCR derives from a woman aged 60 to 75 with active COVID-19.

In nucleotide form, the sequence is TGTGCCAGCAGCCCCTGGACTAGCGGGATCACCAAAAACATTCAGTACTTC. It is translated as CASSPWTSGITKNIQYF. The chain is encoded by TRBV7-6 joined to TRBJ2-4; TRBD2 aligns with 12 central bases. The CDR3 contains 17 residues, cysteine and phenylalanine counted. Of all the DNA, just the CDR3 is kept, 51 bases in frame from base 1. The germline V gene provides CDR1 SGHVS and CDR2 FNYEAQ. V has 5 bases trimmed and J has 2 bases trimmed; junction bases matching no gene number 7.